The subject of this entry is one T cell receptor (beta chain). Its cognate antigen is unknown. The CDR3 runs 13 residues. V lost 5 bases and J 4 bases, leaving 9 bases between the germline ends. Germline V gene data show CDR1 as MNHEY and CDR2 as SVGAGI. TCRs were sequenced from a few patients responding to pembrolizumab. The source of the sample is a study of PD-1 blockade in mismatch repair-deficient tumors. Study as a whole: Patients had approximately 13 mismatch repair-deficient cancer types, all previously treated and progressing. Broader study findings: Tumor-resident clones, often absent from pretreatment blood, expanded after pembrolizumab and then contracted.

The table came from immunoSEQ multiplex PCR; TCRdb's copy has only in-frame clones and leaves some out. The table has about 66,000 clones, about 78% seen once. The sample was peripheral blood, taken 2 weeks after starting pembrolizumab. The source is an adult with mismatch repair-deficient cancer. V usage is TRBV6-5 and J usage is TRBJ1-5; TRBD1 is a possible D gene (6 bases). The CDR3 is CASSAGENQPQHF. The CDR3 DNA sequence: TGTGCCAGCAGTGCAGGGGAAAATCAGCCCCAGCATTTT.